Below are 9 T cell receptor beta chains sequenced from a single sample in a study of T cell repertoires in cytomegalovirus infection. TCRdb re-called the reads with MiXCR, one entry per CDR3 protein. The repertoire holds a few hundred thousand distinct CDR3 sequences, with roughly a third as singletons. These receptors have no known antigen. The source was cultured PBMCs, collected from culture after CMV antigen stimulation. Receptor source: a human donor in good health (CMV status not recorded). Some clones in this sample may be carry-over from other donors' samples.

Only a few counts were recorded for this clonotype. The chain uses TRBV24-1 and TRBJ2-3; 13 bases fit TRBD2. J gave up 7 bases and V 0 bases, and 9 bases lay outside the gene matches. In germline, CDR1 is KGHDR, CDR2 SFDVKD. This CDR3 spans 18 amino acids. CDR3 bases: TGTGCCACCAGTGATTTGAGGGGGACTAGCGGGAAGATGAATACGCAGTATTTT. Encoded protein: CATSDLRGTSGKMNTQYF.

Only a few counts were recorded for this clonotype. The chain recombines TRBV7-2 with TRBJ1-1; no reliable D call. The CDR3 loop spans 11 amino acids. The ends were cut back, 4 bases at V and 8 bases at J, with 8 bases in the middle. The germline V gene has CDR1 SGHTA and CDR2 FQGNSA. Written as DNA, the CDR3 is TGTGCCAGCAGCTCCGGGTCCGAAGCTTTCTTT. Residues: CASSSGSEAFF.

This rearrangement joins TRBV12-5 to TRBJ2-3; D remains ambiguous. CDR3 length equals 14 residues. Germline assignment: CDR1 LGHNT and CDR2 FRNRAP. Trimming took off 1 base at V and 6 bases at J, with 11 bases between the two ends. The CDR3 region has the DNA TGTGCTAGTGGTTTGGACTCCCCGAGGGATACGCAGTATTTT. It encodes CASGLDSPRDTQYF.

This clonotype has just a few counts. V usage is TRBV7-6 and J usage is TRBJ1-1; D is possibly TRBD1 (5 bases). Germline-derived CDR1 and CDR2 are SGHVS and FNYEAQ. CDR3 length: 13 residues. V lost 5 bases and J lost 11, with 18 bases in between. CDR3 sequence: CASSLGGGNKAFF. For the CDR3, the DNA is TGTGCCAGCAGCCTAGGTGGGGGAAATAAGGCTTTCTTT.

This chain connects TRBV20-1 to TRBJ2-5; TRBD2 is a possible D gene (6 bases). The CDR3 spans 14 residues. The V gene lost 6 bases and the J gene lost 4 bases, with 18 bases spanning the gap. Looked up from germline, CDR1 is DFQATT and CDR2 is SNEGSKA (reference sequence). This CDR3 is CSAPGGGISETQYF. The CDR3, as DNA: TGCAGTGCCCCCGGGGGAGGAATATCAGAGACCCAGTACTTC.

CDR3 in DNA: TGTGCCAGCAGTTACTCGAACCCAGATACGCAGTATTTT. Amino acids: CASSYSNPDTQYF. V is TRBV6-2 or TRBV6-3 and J is TRBJ2-3; D remains unclear. V lost 0 bases and J lost 4, with 5 bases in between. Looked up from germline, CDR1 is MNHEY and CDR2 is SVGEGT. This CDR3 region has 13 residues.

This clonotype was observed a handful of times. The V and J genes are TRBV11-2 and TRBJ1-6, with 8 bases identical to TRBD1. J was trimmed by 10 bases and V by 1 base; bases with no gene match: 3. Germline CDR1 is SGHAT and CDR2 is FQNNGV. The CDR3 loop spans 14 amino acids. The CDR3 protein is CASSLGTGPSPLHF. CDR3 DNA sequence: TGTGCCAGCAGCTTAGGGACAGGGCCATCACCCCTCCACTTT.

The chain recombines TRBV7-3 with TRBJ2-7; D possibly corresponds to TRBD1 (5 bases). Per germline, CDR1 SGHTA and CDR2 FQGTGA. Between the trimmed V and J ends, which lost 5 bases and 1 base, there was a span of 15 bases. This CDR3 is built from 15 residues. In DNA form, the CDR3 reads TGTGCCAGCAGCCGAGAAGGGGCTTCATCCTACGAGCAGTACTTC. It translates to CASSREGASSYEQYF.

The chain combines TRBV28 with TRBJ1-5; TRBD1 aligns across 7 bases. This CDR3 spans 14 amino acids. V lost 5 bases, J lost 5 bases, and 6 bases stayed unmatched. Looked up from germline, CDR1 is MDHEN and CDR2 is SYDVKM. In DNA form, the CDR3 reads TGTGCCAGCAGTGTCGACAGGGTGGATCAGCCCCAGCATTTT. Protein: CASSVDRVDQPQHF.